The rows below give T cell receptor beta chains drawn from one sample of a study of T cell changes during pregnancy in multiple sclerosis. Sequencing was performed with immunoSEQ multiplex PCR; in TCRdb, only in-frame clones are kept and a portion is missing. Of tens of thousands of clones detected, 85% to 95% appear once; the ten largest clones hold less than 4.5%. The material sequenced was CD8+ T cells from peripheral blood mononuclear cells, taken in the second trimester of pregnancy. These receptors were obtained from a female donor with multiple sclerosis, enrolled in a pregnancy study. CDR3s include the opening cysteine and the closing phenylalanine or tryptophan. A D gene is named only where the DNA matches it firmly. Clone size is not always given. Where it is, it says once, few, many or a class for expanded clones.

DNA: TGTGCCAGCAGCTCCACAGGGGACAGAACAATGAACACTGAAGCTTTCTTT
CDR3: CASSSTGDRTMNTEAFF
J: TRBJ1-1
V: TRBV7-9
D: TRBD1
size: -

DNA: TGTGCCAGCACGCCCCGCCGGGGAGAAATCGAAGAGACCCAGTACTTC
CDR3: CASTPRRGEIEETQYF
J: TRBJ2-5
V: TRBV7-6
D: -
size: -

DNA: TGTGCCAGCAGCCCCCCCCCTTGGGGACAGGGGGCGGGGGAGACCCAGTACTTC
CDR3: CASSPPPWGQGAGETQYF
J: TRBJ2-5
V: TRBV28
D: TRBD1
size: -

DNA: TGCGCCAGCAGCCAAGATGGCACAGATTCCTACGAGCAGTACTTC
CDR3: CASSQDGTDSYEQYF
J: TRBJ2-7
V: TRBV4-1
D: -
size: -

DNA: TGCGCCAGCCTACCGGGACAGGGGAATGAAAAACTGTTTTTT
CDR3: CASLPGQGNEKLFF
J: TRBJ1-4
V: TRBV10-1
D: TRBD1
size: -

DNA: TGCGCCAGCAGCCCTGCCTCGGTCAGGGTGGACGAGCAGTACTTC
CDR3: CASSPASVRVDEQYF
J: TRBJ2-7
V: TRBV4-3
D: -
size: -

DNA: TGTGCCAGCTCCCCGACAGGGGGCAATCAGCCCCAGCATTTT
CDR3: CASSPTGGNQPQHF
J: TRBJ1-5
V: TRBV6-4
D: TRBD1
size: -

DNA: TGTGCCAGCAGTTTGTCCGGGACAGGAATTTCCTACGAGCAGTACTTC
CDR3: CASSLSGTGISYEQYF
J: TRBJ2-7
V: TRBV28
D: TRBD1
size: -

DNA: TGTGCCAGCAGCCCCAGGTTGGGGGGAAGGACACCCTATAATTCACCCCTCCACTTT
CDR3: CASSPRLGGRTPYNSPLHF
J: TRBJ1-6
V: TRBV7-2
D: -
size: -

DNA: TGCGCCAGCAGCCAAGAAGCCCTAGCGGGAGCCTACGAGCAGTACTTC
CDR3: CASSQEALAGAYEQYF
J: TRBJ2-7
V: TRBV4-1
D: TRBD2
size: -

DNA: TGTGCCAGCAGTCCTATCAATACAGATACGCAGTATTTT
CDR3: CASSPINTDTQYF
J: TRBJ2-3
V: TRBV27
D: -
size: once

DNA: TGTGCCAGCACCGAGCTTCTCCGCACCTACACTGAAGCTTTCTTT
CDR3: CASTELLRTYTEAFF
J: TRBJ1-1
V: TRBV6-1
D: -
size: -

DNA: TGTGCCACCAGTCCAATGGGGCAAGACTACGAGCAGTACTTC
CDR3: CATSPMGQDYEQYF
J: TRBJ2-7
V: TRBV15
D: -
size: -

DNA: TGCGCCAGCAGCTTGAGCGGGGGGACCTACAATGAGCAGTTCTTC
CDR3: CASSLSGGTYNEQFF
J: TRBJ2-1
V: TRBV5-1
D: TRBD2
size: -

DNA: TGTGCCAGCAGCCACCCGGGCAGGGGGGAACACGAGCAGTACTTC
CDR3: CASSHPGRGEHEQYF
J: TRBJ2-7
V: TRBV7-6
D: -
size: -

DNA: TGTGCCAGCAGTCTCCCCGGTGCTGAGCAGTTCTTC
CDR3: CASSLPGAEQFF
J: TRBJ2-1
V: TRBV2
D: -
size: -

DNA: TGTGCCAGCAGCCAGCCCCCCGGGACAGGGCGCGGGCTGTTTTTT
CDR3: CASSQPPGTGRGLFF
J: TRBJ1-4
V: TRBV4-2
D: TRBD1
size: -

DNA: TGTGCCAGCAGTGGGGGGGGACGCTCCTACGAGCAGTACTTC
CDR3: CASSGGGRSYEQYF
J: TRBJ2-7
V: TRBV2
D: TRBD2
size: -

DNA: TGTGCCAGCAGTTTGGGACAGGAATTTAAAGGCTACACCTTC
CDR3: CASSLGQEFKGYTF
J: TRBJ1-2
V: TRBV27
D: TRBD1
size: -

DNA: TGTGCCAGCAGCTCCTATCCCGGTTCGGGCTACGAGCAGTACTTC
CDR3: CASSSYPGSGYEQYF
J: TRBJ2-7
V: TRBV7-3
D: -
size: -

DNA: TGTGCCAGCAGCGCTCGACAGGGGAAGTACGAGCAGTACTTC
CDR3: CASSARQGKYEQYF
J: TRBJ2-7
V: TRBV7-9
D: TRBD1
size: -

DNA: TGTGCCAGCCGCCTCGTGCGGGAGGACAAAGAGACCCAGTACTTC
CDR3: CASRLVREDKETQYF
J: TRBJ2-5
V: TRBV28
D: TRBD2
size: -

DNA: TGTGCCAGCAGTTTGGGGGAGGGGGGGTCCTACGAGCAGTACTTC
CDR3: CASSLGEGGSYEQYF
J: TRBJ2-7
V: TRBV28
D: -
size: -

DNA: TGTGCCAGCAGCTCAAAAGCCGGCAGGGGTTACGAGCAGTACTTC
CDR3: CASSSKAGRGYEQYF
J: TRBJ2-7
V: TRBV7-9
D: -
size: -

DNA: TGTGCCAGCAGCTTAGGGGAGGTGGGGATTGAAGCTTTCTTT
CDR3: CASSLGEVGIEAFF
J: TRBJ1-1
V: TRBV7-8
D: -
size: -

DNA: TGTGCCAGCAGTTCACTATCGACAGCAACAGATACGCAGTATTTT
CDR3: CASSSLSTATDTQYF
J: TRBJ2-3
V: TRBV28
D: -
size: -

DNA: TGTGCCTGGAGTCCGGACTCACCTGGCTATAGCAATCAGCCCCAGCATTTT
CDR3: CAWSPDSPGYSNQPQHF
J: TRBJ1-5
V: TRBV30
D: -
size: -

DNA: TGCAGCGTGGACGGACAGGGGCTGACCTACGAGCAGTACTTC
CDR3: CSVDGQGLTYEQYF
J: TRBJ2-7
V: TRBV29-1
D: TRBD1
size: -

DNA: TGCAGCGTTGACGGGGGAGGTTTTGAAGCTTTCTTT
CDR3: CSVDGGGFEAFF
J: TRBJ1-1
V: TRBV29-1
D: -
size: -

DNA: TGCAGCGTTCAGACAGGGGACCCCAATCAGCCCCAGCATTTT
CDR3: CSVQTGDPNQPQHF
J: TRBJ1-5
V: TRBV29-1
D: TRBD1
size: -

DNA: TGTGCCTGGATAGATGGCTACACCTTC
CDR3: CAWIDGYTF
J: TRBJ1-2
V: TRBV30
D: -
size: few

DNA: TGCGCCAGCAGCTTTGACACCTATGGCTACACCTTC
CDR3: CASSFDTYGYTF
J: TRBJ1-2
V: TRBV5-1
D: -
size: -

DNA: TGCGCCAGCAGCCCGGGACAGGGGTCCTTAGAGACCCAGTACTTC
CDR3: CASSPGQGSLETQYF
J: TRBJ2-5
V: TRBV4-1
D: TRBD1
size: once

DNA: TGTGCCAGCAGCTTTTCAGGGTCCCTTATTGAGTATGGCTACACCTTC
CDR3: CASSFSGSLIEYGYTF
J: TRBJ1-2
V: TRBV5-4
D: -
size: -

DNA: TGTGCCAGCAGACTAGCGAGTACCTACGAGCAGTACTTC
CDR3: CASRLASTYEQYF
J: TRBJ2-7
V: TRBV28
D: TRBD2
size: -

DNA: TGTGCCAGCAGTGCATATTTACAGAGCTCTGGGGCCAACGTCCTGACTTTC
CDR3: CASSAYLQSSGANVLTF
J: TRBJ2-6
V: TRBV9
D: -
size: -

DNA: TGTGCCAGCAGTTTATCGATCGGGACTAGCGGGGGTCTTTACAATGAGCAGTTCTTC
CDR3: CASSLSIGTSGGLYNEQFF
J: TRBJ2-1
V: TRBV27
D: TRBD2
size: -

DNA: TGTGCCAGTAGTATTGCCTCAGGGACAGATTACGAGCAGTACTTC
CDR3: CASSIASGTDYEQYF
J: TRBJ2-7
V: TRBV19
D: TRBD1
size: -

DNA: TGCGCCAGCAGCTTGGGGCGGATGGGAGGTGAAAAACTGTTTTTT
CDR3: CASSLGRMGGEKLFF
J: TRBJ1-4
V: TRBV5-1
D: -
size: -

DNA: TGTGCCAGCAGCCTCGACGGGGAGCAGTACTTC
CDR3: CASSLDGEQYF
J: TRBJ2-7
V: TRBV7-3
D: -
size: -

DNA: TGTGCCAGCAGCTACAGGGATAGCTATGGCTACACCTTC
CDR3: CASSYRDSYGYTF
J: TRBJ1-2
V: TRBV7-9
D: -
size: -

DNA: TGTGCCACCAGCAGAGAACAGGGAGACAGGGTAAACATTCAGTACTTC
CDR3: CATSREQGDRVNIQYF
J: TRBJ2-4
V: TRBV15
D: TRBD1
size: few

DNA: TGTGCCAGCAGTTCTAACGGGGGGCGGACTGAAGCTTTCTTT
CDR3: CASSSNGGRTEAFF
J: TRBJ1-1
V: TRBV2
D: -
size: -

DNA: TGTGCCAGCAGCTTAGCGCGGTGGCAGGGGGCAGTTGGCACTGAAGCTTTCTTT
CDR3: CASSLARWQGAVGTEAFF
J: TRBJ1-1
V: TRBV7-6
D: TRBD1
size: -

DNA: TGTGCCAGCAGCTCGAGGGGGCTGGACAGGGGCTATGGCTACACCTTC
CDR3: CASSSRGLDRGYGYTF
J: TRBJ1-2
V: TRBV7-9
D: TRBD1
size: once

DNA: TGTGCCAGCAGCGTATCTGACTTAGCCAAAAACATTCAGTACTTC
CDR3: CASSVSDLAKNIQYF
J: TRBJ2-4
V: TRBV9
D: -
size: -

DNA: TGCGCCAGCAGCCAGGACTCTTTGGGGACAGATACGCAGTATTTT
CDR3: CASSQDSLGTDTQYF
J: TRBJ2-3
V: TRBV4-3
D: -
size: -

DNA: TGTGCCAGCAGTTTTAGAGTGGGCAGCGAGCAGTACTTC
CDR3: CASSFRVGSEQYF
J: TRBJ2-7
V: TRBV28
D: -
size: -

DNA: TGTGCCAGCAAATCAGGGGGCAATCAGCCCCAGCATTTT
CDR3: CASKSGGNQPQHF
J: TRBJ1-5
V: TRBV27
D: -
size: -

DNA: TGTGCCAGCAGCTTAGAGGGAGCCGGGGAGCTGTTTTTT
CDR3: CASSLEGAGELFF
J: TRBJ2-2
V: TRBV7-6
D: -
size: -

DNA: TGTGCCAGCAGCTCCAAGAGCCCGGGCGAGCAGTACTTC
CDR3: CASSSKSPGEQYF
J: TRBJ2-7
V: TRBV7-9
D: -
size: -

DNA: TGTGCCAGCAGCCAAGATCATACCTACAGCTATGGCTACACCTTC
CDR3: CASSQDHTYSYGYTF
J: TRBJ1-2
V: TRBV14
D: -
size: -

DNA: TGTGCCAGCAGCTTAGAAGGAGAGTCCTACGAGCAGTACTTC
CDR3: CASSLEGESYEQYF
J: TRBJ2-7
V: TRBV11-2
D: -
size: -

DNA: TGTGCCAGCTCACCAGGGAGTAGCGATCAGCCCCAGCATTTT
CDR3: CASSPGSSDQPQHF
J: TRBJ1-5
V: TRBV18
D: -
size: -

DNA: TGTGCCAGCAGTTTATCGGTCAGGATTAGAGATACGCAGTATTTT
CDR3: CASSLSVRIRDTQYF
J: TRBJ2-3
V: TRBV27
D: -
size: -

DNA: TGTGCCAGCTCACCAGTGGGCAGGCACAGCATGAACACTGAAGCTTTCTTT
CDR3: CASSPVGRHSMNTEAFF
J: TRBJ1-1
V: TRBV18
D: -
size: -